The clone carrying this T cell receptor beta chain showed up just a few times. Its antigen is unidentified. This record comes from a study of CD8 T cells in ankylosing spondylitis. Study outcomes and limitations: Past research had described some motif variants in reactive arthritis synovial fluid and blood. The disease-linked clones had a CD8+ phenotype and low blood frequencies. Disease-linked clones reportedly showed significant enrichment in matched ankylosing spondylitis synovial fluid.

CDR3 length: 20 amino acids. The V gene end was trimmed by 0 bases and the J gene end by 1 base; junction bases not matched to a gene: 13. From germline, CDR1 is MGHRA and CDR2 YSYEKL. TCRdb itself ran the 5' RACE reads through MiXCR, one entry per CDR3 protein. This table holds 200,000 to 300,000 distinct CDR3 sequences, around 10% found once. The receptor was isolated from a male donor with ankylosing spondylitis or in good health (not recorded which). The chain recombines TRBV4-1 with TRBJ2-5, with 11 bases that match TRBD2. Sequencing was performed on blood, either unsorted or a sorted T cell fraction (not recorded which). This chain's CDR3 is CASSQERSGLAGGPQETQYF. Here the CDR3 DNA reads TGCGCCAGCAGCCAAGAACGATCCGGTCTAGCGGGGGGCCCCCAAGAGACCCAGTACTTC.